These 27 T cell receptor beta chains were all obtained from the same sample, sequenced in a study of blood T cell repertoires in COVID-19. Sequencing was performed with immunoSEQ multiplex PCR; in TCRdb, only in-frame clones are kept and a portion is missing. The sample lists about 130,000 clones, about four fifths occurring once. Sequenced sample: peripheral blood. These receptors came from a man aged 35 to 55 with active or convalescent COVID-19.

This chain connects TRBV7-9 to TRBJ1-1, with D maybe TRBD1 (6 bases). V lost 7 bases and J lost 5, with 14 bases in between. The CDR3 consists of 13 residues. From germline, CDR1 is SEHNR and CDR2 FQNEAQ (reference sequence). CDR3 bases: TGTGCCAGCAACCTAAAGACAGGAACTGAAGCTTTCTTT. Translation: CASNLKTGTEAFF.

This clone showed up just once. The genes are TRBV30 and TRBJ2-7; D may be TRBD1 (5 bases). The CDR3 is 15 amino acids. V was trimmed by 0 bases and J by 2 bases, leaving 14 bases between them. Germline V CDR1 and CDR2: GTSNPN, SVGIG (reference sequence). In DNA, the CDR3 is TGTGCCTGGAGTGTACGTGGCTGGGGCACCTACGAGCAGTACTTC. Translation: CAWSVRGWGTYEQYF.

This chain links TRBV12-5 with TRBJ1-1; TRBD1 matches at 8 bases. Per the germline V gene, CDR1 is LGHNT and CDR2 is FRNRAP. The V gene end was trimmed by 1 base and the J gene end by 4 bases; junction bases not matched to a gene: 2. There are 14 residues in the CDR3. The DNA for the CDR3 is TGTGCTAGTGGTTTGGGGACAGGGCTCACTGAAGCTTTCTTT. Translated: CASGLGTGLTEAFF.

V and J are TRBV4-1 and TRBJ2-7, with 10 bases fitting TRBD2. CDR1 MGHRA and CDR2 YSYEKL come from the germline V gene. The CDR3 sequence is 15 residues long. Losses at the gene ends were 1 base for V and 2 bases for J; bases not matched to a gene: 2. CDR3 DNA sequence: TGCGCCAGCAGCCAAGCCGGGACTAGCGCCTACGAGCAGTACTTC. This encodes CASSQAGTSAYEQYF.

The rearrangement links TRBV6-5 to TRBJ1-1; no clear D. V gave up 6 bases and J gave up 1 base, with 9 bases separating them. Germline CDR1 reads MNHEY; CDR2 reads SVGAGI. This CDR3 has 13 residues. CDR3 nucleotides: TGTGCCAGCAGCCGAAACAAGAACACTGAAGCTTTCTTT. It yields the protein CASSRNKNTEAFF.

This chain joins TRBV29-1 and TRBJ1-5, with D maybe TRBD1 (6 bases). This CDR3 has 12 amino acids. The V end was cut by 6 bases, the J end by 6 bases, with 12 bases between. CDR1 and CDR2 (germline): SQVTM, ANQGSEA. The CDR3: CSVQGETQPQHF. CDR3 sequence (DNA): TGCAGCGTACAGGGAGAAACTCAGCCCCAGCATTTT.

A few counts support this clone. The gene calls are TRBV6-5 and TRBJ1-5; 9 bases are shared with TRBD1. V lost 8 bases, J lost 9 bases, and 14 bases stayed unmatched. The CDR3 loop spans 15 amino acids. CDR1 is MNHEY, CDR2 SVGAGI, per germline. The CDR3 DNA follows: TGTGCCAGCCGGTCGGGACAGGGTAGGGGTGGGCCCCAGCATTTT. Its translation: CASRSGQGRGGPQHF.

This clone was observed a single time. V and J are TRBV6-5 and TRBJ2-3; 9 positions agree with TRBD1. The germline CDR1 and CDR2 sequences are MNHEY and SVGAGI. Trimming at V came to 4 bases and at J to 7 bases, leaving 12 bases not matched to a gene. The CDR3 totals 16 residues. The chain's CDR3 is CASSSPTGGGVHTQYF. CDR3 in DNA: TGTGCCAGCAGTTCCCCAACAGGGGGCGGGGTACATACGCAGTATTTT.

The chain combines TRBV3-1 (or the pseudogene TRBV3-2) with TRBJ1-4; 9 bases are shared with TRBD1. The CDR3 consists of 14 residues. Germline CDR1 LGHDT, CDR2 YNNKEL (reference sequence). J was trimmed by 10 bases and V by 0 bases; bases with no gene match: 3. CDR3 sequence (DNA): TGTGCCAGCAGCCAAGATGGGACAGGGCCAAAACTGTTTTTT. As protein: CASSQDGTGPKLFF.

V is TRBV5-5 and J is TRBJ1-5, with D tentatively TRBD1 (5 bases). The CDR3 has 16 amino acids. V lost 0 bases and J 6 bases, leaving 16 bases between the germline ends. Germline values: CDR1 SGHKS, CDR2 YYEKEE (reference sequence). The DNA for the CDR3 is TGTGCCAGCAGCTTGGACGGTTCAGGGAAGGGTCAGCCCCAGCATTTT. Protein sequence: CASSLDGSGKGQPQHF.

CDR3: CASSSWDISNQPQHF. The CDR3 DNA is TGTGCCAGCAGCTCCTGGGACATCAGCAATCAGCCCCAGCATTTT. The rearrangement joins TRBV7-9 to TRBJ1-5, with a possible D match to TRBD1 (6 bases). The CDR3 spans 15 residues. Trimming removed 4 bases at V and 1 base at J, with 11 bases between. Germline V lookup: CDR1 SEHNR, CDR2 FQNEAQ (reference sequence).

J is TRBJ1-6 and V is TRBV5-1, with D unresolved. This CDR3 contains 15 residues. The V and J ends lost 0 bases and 9 bases respectively, with 13 bases between them. Germline-derived CDR1 and CDR2 are SGHRS and YFSETQ. The CDR3 DNA reads as TGCGCCAGCAGCTTGGCCGAGGGCTCGGGTTCACCCCTCCACTTT. This sequence encodes CASSLAEGSGSPLHF.

The J gene is TRBJ2-7, the V gene TRBV28; 12 nucleotides line up with TRBD2. Trimming took 8 bases from V and 5 from J; bases not matched to a gene: 4. From germline, CDR1 is MDHEN and CDR2 SYDVKM. The CDR3 length is 13 residues. For the CDR3, the DNA is TGTGCCAGCCGGACTAGCGGGGTCGACGAGCAGTACTTC. It yields the protein CASRTSGVDEQYF.

In its sample, this clone was seen a few times. The CDR3 region is CASSAGQGAYEQYF. The CDR3, as DNA: TGTGCCAGCAGCGCAGGACAGGGGGCATACGAGCAGTACTTC. The rearrangement uses TRBV6-6 and TRBJ2-7; 11 nucleotides match TRBD1. V was pared by 6 bases and J by 4 bases, with 5 bases of the junction left unmatched. Germline loops: CDR1 MNHNY, CDR2 SVGAGI (reference sequence). The CDR3 sequence is 14 residues long.

This clone has just one count. V and J are TRBV5-1 and TRBJ2-7; the match to TRBD2 covers 11 bases. There are 15 residues in the CDR3. The germline V gene has CDR1 SGHRS and CDR2 YFSETQ. With 3 bases clipped from V and 1 base from J, the junction kept 3 bases outside the gene matches. The CDR3 spells CASSSLAGGSYEQYF. For the CDR3, the DNA is TGCGCCAGCAGCTCCTTAGCGGGGGGGTCCTACGAGCAGTACTTC.

This clone has more than one count but fewer than ten. This chain uses TRBV7-8 with TRBJ2-6; possible D gene TRBD1, 6 bases. V was clipped by 2 bases and J by 3 bases, with 17 bases between them. In germline, CDR1 is SGHVS, CDR2 FQNEAQ. This CDR3 comprises 18 residues. The CDR3 DNA follows: TGTGCCAGCAGCTTACAGGGGTTCATCCCAAATGGGGCCAACGTCCTGACTTTC. This encodes CASSLQGFIPNGANVLTF.

V gene TRBV7-3 combines with J gene TRBJ2-2; D unresolved. The V end lost 3 bases, the J end lost 5 bases, and 4 bases lay between the germline ends. Germline values: CDR1 SGHTA, CDR2 FQGTGA. This CDR3 is built from 12 residues. Here the CDR3 reads CASSLRTGELFF. DNA for the CDR3: TGTGCCAGCAGCTTGCGTACCGGGGAGCTGTTTTTT.

With regard to this clone: At one end, the junction sequence differs from germline, possibly due to a read error. The chain combines TRBV12-3 or TRBV12-4 with TRBJ1-2; D gene unclear. The CDR3 consists of 10 residues. CDR3 residues: CASSLDRPGF. For the CDR3, the DNA is TGTGCCAGCAGTTTAGATCGTCCGGGCTTC.

As for this clone: Relative to the germline gene, one junction end is altered; a read error may explain this. The chain joins TRBV3-1 (or the pseudogene TRBV3-2) to TRBJ2-3; TRBD2 matches at 8 bases. Germline-derived CDR1 and CDR2 are LGHDT and YNNKEL (reference sequence). CDR3 length: 17 amino acids. The DNA of the CDR3 is TGTGCCAGCTGCCAACCCCCGGGGGGGGGCAGCACAGATACGCAGTATTTT. Translated, it gives CASCQPPGGGSTDTQYF.

The chain recombines TRBV6-5 with TRBJ2-5; 8 bases line up with TRBD2. Germline V lookup: CDR1 MNHEY, CDR2 SVGAGI. The ends lost 9 bases at V and 1 base at J; junction bases unmatched: 10. The CDR3 has 15 amino acids. The CDR3 region has the DNA TGTGCCAGTGGATCTAGCGGGTTGGGCCAAGAGACCCAGTACTTC. Amino acids: CASGSSGLGQETQYF.

The chain joins TRBV5-4 to TRBJ1-2; 8 bases map to TRBD1. The germline V gene has CDR1 SGHNT and CDR2 YYREEE (reference sequence). This CDR3 contains 14 residues. V lost 4 bases, J lost 4 bases, and 6 bases stayed unmatched. This chain's CDR3 is CASSGDRLSYGYTF. DNA of the CDR3: TGTGCCAGCAGCGGGGACAGGTTGAGCTATGGCTACACCTTC.

This chain joins TRBV12-5 and TRBJ2-2; tentative D call: TRBD2 (6 bases). With 0 bases removed from V and 6 bases from J, the gap between germline ends came to 17 bases. The CDR3 covers 17 residues. CDR1 LGHNT and CDR2 FRNRAP come from the germline V gene. The CDR3 DNA sequence: TGTGCTAGTGGTTTGGTTTTAGGCGGGGAAACGGCCGGGGAGCTGTTTTTT. This gives the protein CASGLVLGGETAGELFF. The whole variable domain, remainder taken from reference TRBV12-5 and TRBJ2-2, is DARVTQTPRHKVTEMGQEVTMRCQPILGHNTVFWYRQTMMQGLELLAYFRNRAPLDDSGMPKDRFSAEMPDATLATLKIQPSEPRDSAVYFCASGLVLGGETAGELFFGEGSRLTVL.

The CDR3 DNA reads as TGTGCCAGCAGTTCGGCAGGGGCTGGAAACACCATATATTTT. Amino acid sequence: CASSSAGAGNTIYF. The chain carries TRBV6-6 and TRBJ1-3; a weak D match, TRBD1 (6 bases). The CDR3 is 14 residues long. V was trimmed by 4 bases and J by 2 bases, leaving 9 bases between them. CDR1 is MNHNY, CDR2 SVGAGI, per germline (reference sequence).

The gene calls are TRBV24-1 and TRBJ1-2, with 12 bases fitting TRBD1. J gave up 7 bases and V 3 bases, and 5 bases lay outside the gene matches. The CDR3 has 15 residues. The germline gives CDR1 KGHDR, CDR2 SFDVKD. The CDR3 is CATSDGDRGLGGYTF. DNA for the CDR3: TGTGCCACCAGTGATGGGGACAGGGGGCTAGGTGGCTACACCTTC.

The chain carries TRBV11-2 and TRBJ1-5; TRBD1 agrees at 7 bases. Germline trimming cut 5 bases from V and 0 bases from J; bases unmatched to any gene: 4. The CDR3 loop spans 15 amino acids. Germline V gives CDR1 SGHAT, CDR2 FQNNGV. CDR3 sequence: CASSKGQHSNQPQHF. The CDR3 DNA reads as TGTGCCAGCAGCAAGGGACAGCATAGCAATCAGCCCCAGCATTTT.

The gene calls are TRBV7-2 and TRBJ2-2, with 9 bases lining up with TRBD1. Germline V gene sequence: CDR1 SGHTA, CDR2 FQGNSA. The CDR3 length is 15 residues. Trimming cost V 4 bases and J 7 bases; bases outside gene matches: 7. For the CDR3, the DNA is TGTGCCAGCAGCTCCCGGGACAGGGCTTTCGGGGAGCTGTTTTTT. This encodes CASSSRDRAFGELFF.

The rearrangement joins TRBV11-2 to TRBJ2-1; 9 positions agree with TRBD1. This CDR3 contains 15 residues. CDR1 is SGHAT and CDR2 is FQNNGV in the germline V gene. Trimming took 4 bases from V and 5 from J; bases not matched to a gene: 6. For the CDR3, the DNA is TGTGCCAGCAGCTCCATAAGGACAGGGGACAATGAGCAGTTCTTC. Its translation is CASSSIRTGDNEQFF.